The text below deals with one TCR beta chain. Its recognized antigen is unknown. Base qualities are not at hand, and no much larger clone is one base apart. The immunoSEQ Assay, a bias-controlled multiplex PCR, was used to amplify TCRbeta CDR3 regions from genomic DNA. On the study's bioinformatics: The number of nucleated cells in each sample was estimated by amplification of reference gene primers within the assay. To quantify the absolute abundance of each unique TCRbeta CDR3 rearrangement, sequence reads were collapsed and filtered. Productive Simpson clonality was computed per sample as the square root of Simpson's diversity index over productive rearrangements. Not all clones reach the TCRdb copy of this immuneACCESS table, which keeps in-frame sequences only. Checked studies attribute under half of the gap to unresolved V genes and leave the rest unexplained. D and trimming were read from the DNA, whereas the V and J calls and clone size are those reported in that table. In all, the sample holds hundreds of thousands of clones, and approximately 90% of those were seen once. Under 4.5% of the sample goes to the ten largest clones.

The data stem from a study of blood T cell repertoires in COVID-19 (dated by TCRdb to 2020 to 2022). Concerning the study at large: Collaborator samples came from the United States, Italy and Spain and covered acute and convalescent phases of COVID-19. The material from the prospective study consisted of cDNA or gDNA derived from T cells, B-cell-depleted T cells, or PBMCs. The dataset comprised deeply sampled blood TCRbeta repertoires from subjects exposed to, actively infected with, or recovered from COVID-19. A freely available public database, intended as a resource for researchers studying the immune response to SARS-CoV-2, is where the repertoires were released. Samples were obtained from the ongoing ImmuneRACE study (first 160 participants) and from some 1,200 subjects provided by 6 global collaborators. The sample metadata nearly always contained a de-identified subject ID, COVID-19 status, age in years and sex. Where available, HLA class I and class II types were obtained from metadata supplied by the sample provider rather than from assay-based typing. General findings and caveats noted by the study authors: The quantity of clinical and demographic metadata differed by source and by participant and was supplied without curation.

Whole blood was collected in K2EDTA tubes by collaborating institutions according to the institutions' own protocols. For TCRbeta analysis, collaborators shipped samples in one of three forms: frozen whole blood, isolated PBMCs, or DNA extracted from either of those sample types. Sequencing input: peripheral blood. The source is a woman aged 50 to 65 with active or convalescent COVID-19.

The DNA sequence is as follows: TGTGCCAGCAGTTCCCCCCGACAAACCCAGTACTTC. It codes for CASSSPRQTQYF. The V gene is TRBV28 and the J gene is TRBJ2-5; no confident D gene assignment can be made. CDR1 is given as MDHEN and CDR2 as SYDVKM, both from the germline V gene. Relative to germline, V is 4 bases shorter and J is 8 bases shorter, with 11 bases between their ends. The CDR3 numbers 12 residues from cysteine through phenylalanine. Only the CDR3 DNA is retained, 36 bases long and in frame from the first base.